This T cell receptor beta chain was obtained from a study of T-cell memory formation after mild COVID-19. Trimming took off 1 base at V and 5 bases at J, with 15 bases between the two ends. The CDR3 contains 15 residues. The germline gives CDR1 SGHAT, CDR2 FQNNGV. TCRdb used MiXCR to reprocess the 5' RACE reads, holding one entry per CDR3 protein. The profile shows about 200,000 distinct CDR3 sequences, approximately 10% of them singletons. The V gene is TRBV11-2, the J gene TRBJ2-7; D is undetermined. This receptor was identified in a man aged 18 to 29 who had mild COVID-19 (a few samples of this study predate the infection). Cell type and time point are not known. The specimen sequenced was PBMCs or a T cell subset sorted from them (not recorded which). The CDR3 DNA sequence: TGTGCCAGCAGCTTAGTAGGCTTTGATCTCGACGAGCAGTACTTC. It encodes CASSLVGFDLDEQYF.